Here is one T cell receptor beta chain with its context. Its target is not known. This CDR3 is 15 amino acids long. Germline CDR1 and CDR2: DFQATT and SNEGSKA (reference sequence). V was clipped by 2 bases and J by 5 bases; unmatched bases: 10. This sample stems from a study of post-analysis software for immune sequencing data. Study observations and caveats: When patients were compared with controls, 4 or 5 TRBV segments were more frequent, TRBV5-6, TRBV5-1 and TRBV20-1 among them.

Unique-molecular-identifier-tagged TCR beta cDNA libraries were used. MiXCR, applied by TCRdb to the PCR reads, yields one record per CDR3 protein. This table holds 820,000 or so distinct CDR3 sequences, roughly 58% found once. The gene calls are TRBV20-1 and TRBJ2-7; 9 bases agree with TRBD2. The sequence was collected from a girl aged 10 to 17 with multiple sclerosis. Source material: blood. The CDR3 is CSARSSSGTFHEQYF. The CDR3 coding sequence is TGCAGTGCTAGATCCTCTAGCGGGACCTTTCACGAGCAGTACTTC.